The 4 T cell receptor beta chains in this list originate from one sample, sequenced in a study of OX40 agonist ivuxolimab in advanced cancers. The library was made by the immunoSEQ multiplex PCR assay. TCRdb holds this immuneACCESS table with in-frame rearrangements only. Some clones are missing; in checked studies, unresolved V genes explain under half, and the rest has no known cause. This sample is represented by 150,000 to 180,000 clones; approximately 94% of them were singletons. The top ten constitute around 0.33% of the sample. Material: CD4+ or CD8+ T cells sorted from blood, obtained in a trial of the OX40 agonist ivuxolimab. These receptors originate from an adult with an advanced solid tumor such as melanoma, head and neck, liver or kidney cancer.

With regard to this clone: A junction boundary mismatches the germline segment, possibly from a read error. The genes are TRBV18 and TRBJ1-2; D possibly corresponds to TRBD1 (6 bases). Germline V gene data show CDR1 as KGHSH and CDR2 as LQKENI. This CDR3 has 13 amino acids. As DNA, the CDR3 is TGTGCCAGCTCACCGACAGGCCGGGCGGGTCTCGCCTTC. Its protein is CASSPTGRAGLAF.

The chain links TRBV5-3 to TRBJ2-7; a weak D match, TRBD1 (6 bases). TRBV5-3 falls under the ORF class, with uncertain function. V lost 1 base and J lost 3, with 14 bases in between. The CDR3 totals 15 residues. The CDR3 reads CARSLRRGKLYEQYF. CDR3 DNA sequence: TGTGCCAGAAGCTTGCGTAGGGGGAAACTCTACGAGCAGTACTTC.

Only a few counts were recorded for this clone. The V call is TRBV7-3, the J call TRBJ2-2, with D unclear. There are 11 residues in the CDR3. With 4 bases removed from V and 4 bases from J, the gap between germline ends came to 1 base. CDR1 is SGHTA and CDR2 is FQGTGA in the germline V gene. CDR3 sequence reads: CASSSTGELFF. The CDR3 nucleotides read TGTGCCAGCAGCTCCACCGGGGAGCTGTTTTTT. The full variable domain, rest sourced from reference TRBV7-3 and TRBJ2-2, is GAGVSQTPSNKVTEKGKYVELRCDPISGHTALYWYRQSLGQGPEFLIYFQGTGAADDSGLPNDRFFAVRPEGSVSTLKIQRTERGDSAVYLCASSSTGELFFGEGSRLTVL.

The chain uses TRBV6-5 and TRBJ1-1; D perhaps matches TRBD1 (5 bases). The CDR3 spans 13 residues. The ends were cut back, 0 bases at V and 11 bases at J, with 13 bases in the middle. Germline V gene sequence: CDR1 MNHEY, CDR2 SVGAGI. In DNA form, the CDR3 reads TGTGCCAGCAGTTACTCGGGGGACCGACGGGCTTTCTTT. This sequence encodes CASSYSGDRRAFF.